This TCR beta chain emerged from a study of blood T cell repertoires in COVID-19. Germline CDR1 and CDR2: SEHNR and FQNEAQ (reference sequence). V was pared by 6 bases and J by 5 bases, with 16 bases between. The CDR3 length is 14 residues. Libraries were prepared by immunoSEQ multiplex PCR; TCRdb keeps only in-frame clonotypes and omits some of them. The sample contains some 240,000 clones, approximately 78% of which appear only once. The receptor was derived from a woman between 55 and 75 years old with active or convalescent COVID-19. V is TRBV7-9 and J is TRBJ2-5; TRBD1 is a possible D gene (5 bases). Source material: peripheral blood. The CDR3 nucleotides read TGTGCCAGCAGAGTGGTAGGGGTAGGGGAGACCCAGTACTTC. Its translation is CASRVVGVGETQYF.